The 10 T cell receptor beta chains reported below all come from one sample, sequenced in a study of shared clonotypes between healthy human individuals (dated by TCRdb to 2020 to 2021). CD8 naive samples consisted of CD45RO-negative cells that were positively selected for CCR7, yielding a CD45RA+CCR7+ population without TemRA cells. Library preparation was by the immunoSEQ multiplex PCR assay. TCRdb provides this immuneACCESS table in a form limited to in-frame rearrangements. Some clones are lacking; in checked studies, under half of them reflect an unresolved V gene, and why the rest are absent is not known. The table for this sample lists fewer than 1 million clones; roughly 96% of them were counted only once. The ten most abundant clones make up about 0.22% of the sample. Sequencing used naive CD8+ T cells sorted from blood. The intended sense of this specimen's cell subset or site label: CD45RA+CCR7+. Receptor source: a man aged 25-45 years in good health.

This chain uses TRBV5-1 with TRBJ2-7; D unresolved. The CDR3 contains 13 residues. The germline CDR1 and CDR2 sequences are SGHRS and YFSETQ. V gave up 4 bases and J gave up 3 bases, with 11 bases separating them. CDR3 in DNA: TGCGCCAGCAGCCCGACCCGAAGCTACGAGCAGTACTTC. This translates into CASSPTRSYEQYF.

The J gene is TRBJ2-2, the V gene TRBV2; 8 nucleotides align to TRBD2. CDR3 length: 15 amino acids. Per the germline V gene, CDR1 is SNHLY and CDR2 is FYNNEI. The V gene end was trimmed by 3 bases and the J gene end by 5 bases; junction bases not matched to a gene: 5. The CDR3 sequence: CASSDSGVVTGELFF. The CDR3 nucleotides are TGTGCCAGCAGTGATAGCGGGGTAGTAACCGGGGAGCTGTTTTTT.

The chain employs TRBV29-1 and TRBJ2-1; the D is unclear. Trimming left V 6 bases short and J 3 bases short, with 18 bases between. The germline V gene encodes CDR1 SQVTM and CDR2 ANQGSEA. This CDR3 is 15 amino acids long. The CDR3 spells CSVTDPHRHYNEQFF. CDR3 in DNA: TGCAGCGTCACAGACCCACACCGCCACTACAATGAGCAGTTCTTC.

V usage is TRBV9 and J usage is TRBJ2-1, with 10 bases identical to TRBD2. Germline V gene sequence: CDR1 SGDLS, CDR2 YYNGEE. The V and J ends lost 3 bases and 9 bases, in that order; junction bases with no gene match: 12. The CDR3 consists of 16 residues. The CDR3 bases are TGTGCCAGCAGCGGAGTAGCGGGAGGAACTTTGGGTGAGCAGTTCTTC. Translated: CASSGVAGGTLGEQFF.

V gene TRBV4-1 combines with J gene TRBJ2-2, with 8 bases identical to TRBD1. Trimming cost V 2 bases and J 3 bases; bases outside gene matches: 5. CDR3 size: 16 residues. Germline CDR1 and CDR2: MGHRA and YSYEKL. The CDR3 reads CASSQPGQGYTGELFF. CDR3 coding DNA: TGCGCCAGCAGCCAACCTGGACAGGGTTACACCGGGGAGCTGTTTTTT.

The genes are TRBV11-2 and TRBJ1-1; 7 bases are shared with TRBD1. Germline CDR1 reads SGHAT; CDR2 reads FQNNGV. Trimming removed 3 bases from V and 3 bases from J; junction bases left unmatched: 10. The CDR3 extends over 16 amino acids. The CDR3 here is CASSLGQTGSDTEAFF. The CDR3, as DNA: TGTGCCAGCAGCTTGGGACAGACAGGGTCGGACACTGAAGCTTTCTTT.

The rearrangement uses TRBV30 and TRBJ2-2; D gene ambiguous. V was cut by 1 base and J by 4 bases, with 13 bases left in between. This CDR3 has 15 amino acids. Per germline, CDR1 GTSNPN and CDR2 SVGIG (reference sequence). CDR3 residues: CAWSGVPSGTGELFF. CDR3 coding DNA: TGTGCCTGGAGTGGAGTTCCCTCTGGCACCGGGGAGCTGTTTTTT.

The chain uses TRBV29-1 and TRBJ2-1; D is ambiguous. The V and J ends lost 4 bases and 1 base respectively, with 8 bases between them. There are 13 residues in the CDR3. Germline CDR1 SQVTM, CDR2 ANQGSEA. The DNA for the CDR3 is TGCAGCGTTGCAGCTGAGTCCTACAATGAGCAGTTCTTC. This sequence encodes CSVAAESYNEQFF.

The V gene is TRBV10-1, the J gene TRBJ2-1; 9 bases map to TRBD1. This CDR3 has 15 residues. Looked up from germline, CDR1 is WNHNN and CDR2 is SYGVQD (reference sequence). J was trimmed by 5 bases and V by 3 bases; bases with no gene match: 5. The CDR3 bases are TGCGCCAGCAGTGATTACCGGGACAGGGACAATGAGCAGTTCTTC. Its protein product is CASSDYRDRDNEQFF.

Points on this clone: The sample contains more than one DNA sequence encoding this CDR3. The chain is built from TRBV7-9 and TRBJ2-7; D not resolved. The CDR3 length is 12 residues. With 5 bases removed from V and 2 bases from J, the gap between germline ends came to 7 bases. From germline, CDR1 is SEHNR and CDR2 FQNEAQ (reference sequence). The CDR3 nucleotides are TGTGCCAGCAGCCTAGACCCCTACGAGCAGTACTTC. It is translated as CASSLDPYEQYF.